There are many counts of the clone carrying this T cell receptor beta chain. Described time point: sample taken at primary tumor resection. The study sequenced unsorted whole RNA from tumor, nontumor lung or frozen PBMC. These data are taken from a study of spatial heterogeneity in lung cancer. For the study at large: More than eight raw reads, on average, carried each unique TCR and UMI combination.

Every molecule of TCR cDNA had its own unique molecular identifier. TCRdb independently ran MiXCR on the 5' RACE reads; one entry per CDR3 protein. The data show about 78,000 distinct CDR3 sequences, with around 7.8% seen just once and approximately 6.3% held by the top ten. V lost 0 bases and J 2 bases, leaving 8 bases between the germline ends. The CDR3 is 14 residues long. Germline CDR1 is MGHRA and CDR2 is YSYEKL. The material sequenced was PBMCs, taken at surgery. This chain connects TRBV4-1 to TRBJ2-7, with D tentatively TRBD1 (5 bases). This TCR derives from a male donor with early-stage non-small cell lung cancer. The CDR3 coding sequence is TGCGCCAGCAGCCAAGAAGGACACCCCTACGAGCAGTACTTC. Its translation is CASSQEGHPYEQYF.